This record concerns one T cell receptor (beta chain) sequence. What it binds is unknown. Germline V gene lookup returns CDR1 MGHRA and CDR2 YSYEKL. V shed 3 bases and J shed 5 bases, with 11 bases lying between them. This CDR3 has 13 residues. The sample comes from a study of somatic mutations in cytotoxic T cells in rheumatoid arthritis. The overall study: Right after diagnosis, and before any treatment had started, patient peripheral blood (about 27 ml EDTA) was drawn.

The study's findings and limits: Compared with age-matched healthy controls, rheumatoid arthritis patients did not differ significantly in CD8+ T-cell clonality.

Using immunoSEQ multiplex PCR, the repertoire was profiled, and TCRdb retains in-frame clones only, with some absent. The table includes 25,000 to 30,000 clones, around 86% detected once. Sequenced: CD8+ T cells sorted from blood. The receptor comes from an adult with rheumatoid arthritis. This sequence joins TRBV4-1 and TRBJ2-7; weak D call: TRBD2 (6 bases). CDR3 sequence (DNA): TGCGCCAGCAGCCAGACCGGGAGCCACGAGCAGTACTTC. Residues: CASSQTGSHEQYF.